A single sample gave rise to the 32 T cell receptor beta chains below, sequenced in a study of CD8+ T cells in alopecia areata. TCR sequencing used cDNA made by reverse transcription of extracted RNA. Profiling relied on immunoSEQ multiplex PCR, and the TCRdb table lists in-frame clones only, not all of them. The top ten clones hold 18% of a sample with about 90,000 clones, 44% of them seen once. Described treatment: oral pan-JAK inhibitor, 5-10 mg twice daily. This specimen was CD8+ T cells sorted from blood, taken at week 24, from a patient treated with tofacitinib. The receptors shown here come from a human donor with alopecia areata.

This rearrangement joins TRBV14 to TRBJ2-1; D gene ambiguous. Germline loops: CDR1 SGHDN, CDR2 FVKESK. Trimming removed 4 bases at V and 4 bases at J, with 14 bases between. This CDR3 has 15 residues. In DNA form, the CDR3 reads TGTGCCAGCAGCCCTAATCGGCATCCTTACAATGAGCAGTTCTTC. Translation gives CASSPNRHPYNEQFF.

This clone occurred a few times. V is TRBV9 and J is TRBJ1-5; tentatively, D is TRBD1 (6 bases). This CDR3 comprises 15 residues. V lost 0 bases to trimming and J lost 3 bases, with 10 bases between them. In germline, CDR1 is SGDLS, CDR2 YYNGEE. CDR3 in amino acids: CASSVGGRYNQPQHF. The CDR3 DNA is TGTGCCAGCAGCGTAGGGGGGCGGTACAATCAGCCCCAGCATTTT. Based on the CDR3 plus reference TRBV9 and TRBJ1-5, the full variable domain is DSGVTQTPKHLITATGQRVTLRCSPRSGDLSVYWYQQSLDQGLQFLIQYYNGEERAKGNILERFSAQQFPDLHSELNLSSLELGDSALYFCASSVGGRYNQPQHFGDGTRLSIL.

The rearrangement uses TRBV5-1 and TRBJ2-7; the D is unclear. The germline gives CDR1 SGHRS, CDR2 YFSETQ. Trimming took 4 bases from V and 7 from J, leaving 12 bases between them. The CDR3 is 12 amino acids. The CDR3 here is CASSVAVGEQYF. The DNA of the CDR3 is TGCGCCAGCAGCGTGGCGGTGGGGGAGCAGTACTTC.

V gene TRBV16 combines with J gene TRBJ2-5; possibly TRBD1 for D (7 bases). V lost 3 bases to trimming and J lost 5 bases, with 13 bases between them. This CDR3 is built from 14 residues. CDR1 KGHSY and CDR2 FQNENV come from the germline V gene. The CDR3 coding sequence is TGTGCCAGCAGCCACTACAGGGGAGGTGAGACCCAGTACTTC. Translation: CASSHYRGGETQYF. Looking up the rest from reference TRBV16 and TRBJ2-5 gives the full variable domain: GEEVAQTPKHLVRGEGQKAKLYCAPIKGHSYVFWYQQVLKNEFKFLISFQNENVFDETGMPKERFSAKCLPNSPCSLEIQATKLEDSAVYFCASSHYRGGETQYFGPGTRLLVL.

The chain carries TRBV7-9 and TRBJ2-3; D not certain. The CDR3 is made up of 10 amino acids. Trimming shortened V by 11 bases and J by 4 bases, and 7 bases separated the two germline ends. Per germline, CDR1 SEHNR and CDR2 FQNEAQ (reference sequence). The CDR3 DNA is TGTGCCTTTGCATCAGATACGCAGTATTTT. This codes for CAFASDTQYF.

This rearrangement joins TRBV28 to TRBJ1-5; the D is unclear. The length of the CDR3 is 14 residues. Trimming took off 4 bases at V and 0 bases at J, with 7 bases between the two ends. CDR1 and CDR2 (germline): MDHEN, SYDVKM. The CDR3 DNA reads TGTGCCAGCAGTTATAGCTATAGCAATCAGCCCCAGCATTTT. Encoded protein: CASSYSYSNQPQHF.

The chain carries TRBV23-1 and TRBJ2-1, with 7 bases aligning to TRBD1. TRBV23-1 is an ORF; its function is uncertain. The CDR3 contains 18 residues. V lost 11 bases and J lost 0; bases outside the gene matches: 19. CDR3 sequence reads: CARRQGSAVPYSYNEQFF. CDR3 bases: TGCGCCCGGAGACAGGGAAGTGCTGTCCCTTACTCCTACAATGAGCAGTTCTTC.

The chain joins TRBV2 to TRBJ2-7, with no clear D. V lost 6 bases to trimming and J lost 3 bases, with 18 bases between them. The germline V gene has CDR1 SNHLY and CDR2 FYNNEI. The CDR3 has 15 amino acids. In DNA form, the CDR3 reads TGTGCCAGCAGCCCAACCGCCTACGGGCTCTACGAGCAGTACTTC. It codes for CASSPTAYGLYEQYF.

The chain has TRBV5-1 and TRBJ2-7; 14 nucleotides match TRBD2. With 6 bases clipped from V and 7 bases from J, the junction kept 9 bases outside the gene matches. The CDR3 spans 15 residues. CDR1 is SGHRS, CDR2 YFSETQ, per germline. CDR3 loop: CASNRGLAGAEEQYF. As DNA, the CDR3 is TGCGCCAGCAATCGGGGACTAGCGGGAGCGGAGGAGCAGTACTTC.

The chain has TRBV2 and TRBJ2-7, with 10 bases identical to TRBD2. Losses at the gene ends were 7 bases for V and 1 base for J; bases not matched to a gene: 4. The CDR3 sequence is 14 residues long. Germline-derived CDR1 and CDR2 are SNHLY and FYNNEI. The CDR3 DNA is TGTGCCAGCACTGGACTAGCGGATTCCTACGAGCAGTACTTC. It specifies CASTGLADSYEQYF.

This clone has only a few counts. The rearrangement uses TRBV9 and TRBJ2-2; 8 bases fit TRBD1. Germline V gene lookup returns CDR1 SGDLS and CDR2 YYNGEE. V shed 4 bases and J 6 bases; nucleotides not matched to a gene: 5. The CDR3 loop spans 14 amino acids. The CDR3 DNA sequence: TGTGCCAGCAGCTACCGGGACAGGTCCGGGGAGCTGTTTTTT. Translating it yields CASSYRDRSGELFF.

This clone was counted a few times. The rearrangement links TRBV27 to TRBJ1-2; D not certain. V was clipped by 8 bases and J by 6 bases, with 13 bases between them. Germline CDR1 and CDR2: MNHEY and SMNVEV (reference sequence). The CDR3 contains 12 residues. DNA for the CDR3: TGTGCCAGCGGCTTCCCTGGAGATGGCTACACCTTC. It encodes CASGFPGDGYTF.

This clone was observed a handful of times. The rearrangement links TRBV6-5 to TRBJ2-5; D could derive from TRBD1 or TRBD2 (6 bases each). Trimming left V 4 bases short and J 4 bases short, with 13 bases between. CDR1 and CDR2 (germline): MNHEY, SVGAGI. CDR3 length: 14 amino acids. The CDR3 coding sequence is TGTGCCAGCAGTTTCCGGGGGCGCGGAGAGACCCAGTACTTC. Residues: CASSFRGRGETQYF.

The gene calls are TRBV9 and TRBJ2-5, with D possibly being TRBD2 (6 bases). The V gene's germline CDR1 is SGDLS and CDR2 YYNGEE. V lost 0 bases and J 5 bases, leaving 17 bases between the germline ends. This CDR3 is built from 16 residues. DNA for the CDR3: TGTGCCAGCAGCGTAGCCGGCCTAGCGTCCCCGGAGACCCAGTACTTC. Translating gives CASSVAGLASPETQYF.

The rearrangement uses TRBV27 and TRBJ1-4; D not resolved. Germline values: CDR1 MNHEY, CDR2 SMNVEV (reference sequence). This CDR3 comprises 15 residues. Between the trimmed V and J ends, which lost 6 bases and 0 bases, there was a span of 11 bases. The CDR3 loop reads CASSLSRTTNEKLFF. The CDR3 coding sequence is TGTGCCAGCAGCCTCTCCCGGACAACTAATGAAAAACTGTTTTTT.

There are a few counts of this clone. This sequence joins TRBV7-6 and TRBJ2-3; 7 bases align to TRBD2. Germline V lookup: CDR1 SGHVS, CDR2 FNYEAQ. The CDR3 length is 15 residues. V shed 5 bases, J shed 4 bases, and the junction held 9 bases outside the gene matches. The CDR3 DNA follows: TGTGCCAGCAGCCCGTCGGAGGGAGGGGCAGATACGCAGTATTTT. This translates into CASSPSEGGADTQYF. The whole variable domain, remainder taken from reference TRBV7-6 and TRBJ2-3, is GAGVSQSPRYKVTKRGQDVALRCDPISGHVSLYWYRQALGQGPEFLTYFNYEAQQDKSGLPNDRFSAERPEGSISTLTIQRTEQRDSAMYRCASSPSEGGADTQYFGPGTRLTVL.

A few counts support this clone. The CDR3 here is CASSSPPGKFF. The CDR3 DNA follows: TGTGCCAGCAGCTCCCCTCCCGGGAAGTTCTTC. This chain uses TRBV7-2 with TRBJ2-1; weak D call: TRBD2 (5 bases). CDR3 size: 11 residues. Trimming removed 4 bases from V and 14 bases from J, with 12 bases in between. CDR1 is SGHTA and CDR2 is FQGNSA in the germline V gene.

This clone appeared a few times. A single base is all that separates this from a far larger clone, so a read error is likely. This chain joins TRBV5-6 and TRBJ2-7; 9 bases are a match to TRBD2. CDR1 and CDR2 from the germline V gene are SGHDT and YYEEEE. The CDR3 has 16 residues. The V segment lost 0 bases and the J segment 3 bases; nucleotides outside the gene matches: 7. Written as DNA, the CDR3 is TGTGCCAGCAGCTTGGAGCGTTGGACTAGCGTCTACGAGCAGTACTTC. Residues: CASSLERWTSVYEQYF.

The V and J genes are TRBV27 and TRBJ1-1, with 7 bases lining up with TRBD1. CDR1 is MNHEY, CDR2 SMNVEV, per germline (reference sequence). V trimming: 0 bases; J trimming: 2 bases; junction bases outside the gene matches: 6. The CDR3 spans 16 residues. This chain's CDR3 is CASSLSWDSLNTEAFF. The DNA of the CDR3 is TGTGCCAGCAGTTTATCGTGGGACAGTTTAAACACTGAAGCTTTCTTT.

This sequence joins TRBV27 and TRBJ2-1; no clear D. V gave up 2 bases and J gave up 8 bases, with 25 bases separating them. Germline V gene lookup returns CDR1 MNHEY and CDR2 SMNVEV (reference sequence). The CDR3 contains 18 residues. The DNA for the CDR3 is TGTGCCAGCAGTTTACGGGTGGCACAGTCAATCTTATCCCATGAGCAGTTCTTC. This sequence encodes CASSLRVAQSILSHEQFF.

This clone occurred a few times. The chain recombines TRBV19 with TRBJ2-2; 14 nucleotides line up with TRBD2. Germline loops: CDR1 LNHDA, CDR2 SQIVND (reference sequence). V trimming: 7 bases; J trimming: 0 bases; junction bases outside the gene matches: 7. The CDR3 contains 18 residues. Here the CDR3 reads CASNPGLAGVSNTGELFF. The CDR3 region has the DNA TGTGCCAGTAATCCGGGACTAGCGGGAGTTTCGAACACCGGGGAGCTGTTTTTT.

The V gene is TRBV7-9, the J gene TRBJ1-3, with D unresolved. Germline V CDR1 and CDR2: SEHNR, FQNEAQ (reference sequence). The CDR3 is made up of 17 amino acids. The V and J ends lost 5 bases and 2 bases respectively, with 19 bases between them. CDR3 sequence (DNA): TGTGCCAGCAGCGGAGACCCGACGGCATTAACTGGAAACACCATATATTTT. Translating it yields CASSGDPTALTGNTIYF.

This clone has a count of ten or more. The chain is built from TRBV9 and TRBJ2-7; 8 bases agree with TRBD2. In germline, CDR1 is SGDLS, CDR2 YYNGEE. The CDR3 covers 14 residues. V lost 2 bases, J lost 5 bases, and 6 bases stayed unmatched. The chain's CDR3 is CASSVGGRNHEQYF. CDR3 bases: TGTGCCAGCAGCGTGGGCGGGAGGAACCACGAGCAGTACTTC.

The V and J genes are TRBV27 and TRBJ2-7; D is perhaps TRBD1 or TRBD2 (6 bases each). There are 16 residues in the CDR3. The germline CDR1 and CDR2 sequences are MNHEY and SMNVEV (reference sequence). V shed 5 bases and J shed 2 bases, with 19 bases lying between them. The CDR3 region is CASSPLGGAKTYEQYF. The CDR3 DNA reads as TGTGCCAGCAGTCCCTTGGGGGGCGCTAAAACCTACGAGCAGTACTTC.

The sample holds a few counts of this clone. The chain carries TRBV28 and TRBJ2-1; D might be TRBD1 (6 bases). Germline CDR1 reads MDHEN; CDR2 reads SYDVKM. The CDR3 consists of 8 residues. V dropped 9 bases and J dropped 12 bases, with 6 bases sitting between them. The CDR3: CARGAQFF. CDR3 coding DNA: TGTGCCAGGGGGGCGCAGTTCTTC. The full variable domain, completed using reference TRBV28 and TRBJ2-1, is DVKVTQSSRYLVKRTGEKVFLECVQDMDHENMFWYRQDPGLGLRLIYFSYDVKMKEKGDIPEGYSVSREKKERFSLILESASTNQTSMYLCARGAQFFGPGTRLTVL.

This clone was seen a handful of times. The chain links TRBV28 to TRBJ2-7; 12 bases line up with TRBD2. CDR1 is MDHEN, CDR2 SYDVKM, per germline. The V and J ends lost 6 bases and 2 bases, in that order; junction bases with no gene match: 5. The CDR3 consists of 15 residues. In DNA, the CDR3 is TGTGCCAGCAGCACGAGACTAGCGGGGGCCTACGAGCAGTACTTC. The encoded protein is CASSTRLAGAYEQYF. The variable domain in full, with the rest retrieved from reference TRBV28 and TRBJ2-7, is DVKVTQSSRYLVKRTGEKVFLECVQDMDHENMFWYRQDPGLGLRLIYFSYDVKMKEKGDIPEGYSVSREKKERFSLILESASTNQTSMYLCASSTRLAGAYEQYFGPGTRLTVT.

The rearrangement links TRBV5-1 to TRBJ2-1, with TRBD2 matching 11 bases. Trimming took 4 bases from V and 8 from J; bases not matched to a gene: 14. The CDR3 covers 17 residues. Germline CDR1 and CDR2: SGHRS and YFSETQ. CDR3 loop: CASSLEVAGGPFDEQFF. In nucleotides, the CDR3 is TGCGCCAGCAGCCTGGAGGTAGCGGGAGGGCCCTTCGATGAGCAGTTCTTC.

This clone was detected many times. At the DNA level, this CDR3 is encoded by other sequences in the same sample as well. This sequence joins TRBV28 and TRBJ1-5; 10 bases agree with TRBD1. There are 13 residues in the CDR3. Germline CDR1 is MDHEN and CDR2 is SYDVKM. Losses at the gene ends were 4 bases for V and 7 bases for J; bases not matched to a gene: 1. The CDR3 DNA is TGTGCCAGCAGTTGGACAGGGGGACAGCCCCAGCATTTT. Encoded protein: CASSWTGGQPQHF.

The CDR3 reads CASSQPRASQDTEAFF. CDR3 nucleotide sequence: TGCGCCAGCAGCCAACCAAGGGCAAGTCAGGACACTGAAGCTTTCTTT. The chain joins TRBV4-1 to TRBJ1-1; no clear D gene. The germline gives CDR1 MGHRA, CDR2 YSYEKL. V was cut by 2 bases and J by 3 bases, with 16 bases left in between. The CDR3 consists of 16 residues.

V gene TRBV7-2 combines with J gene TRBJ2-5, with 11 bases fitting TRBD2. The germline CDR1 and CDR2 sequences are SGHTA and FQGNSA. This CDR3 region has 19 residues. V was pared by 4 bases and J by 4 bases, with 17 bases of the junction left unmatched. The CDR3 DNA follows: TGTGCCAGCAGCTCCCCCGACCGAATAGCGGGAGGGCCGTTAGAGACCCAGTACTTC. This codes for CASSSPDRIAGGPLETQYF.

J is TRBJ1-1 and V is TRBV7-9, with D perhaps TRBD1 (5 bases). Looked up from germline, CDR1 is SEHNR and CDR2 is FQNEAQ (reference sequence). V dropped 5 bases and J dropped 8 bases, with 12 bases sitting between them. CDR3 length: 12 amino acids. The CDR3 DNA follows: TGTGCCAGCAGCCGTGGGGGTACCGAAGCTTTCTTT. Translating it yields CASSRGGTEAFF.

This clone was counted only a few times. V usage is TRBV7-9 and J usage is TRBJ2-7, with 7 bases aligning to TRBD1. Germline V gives CDR1 SEHNR, CDR2 FQNEAQ (reference sequence). CDR3 size: 14 residues. Trimming at V came to 5 bases and at J to 2 bases, leaving 6 bases not matched to a gene. Written as DNA, the CDR3 is TGTGCCAGCAGCCCGGGGACAGAGCCCTACGAGCAGTACTTC. Translation gives CASSPGTEPYEQYF. Full variable domain (remainder filled in from reference TRBV7-9 and TRBJ2-7): DTGVSQNPRHKITKRGQNVTFRCDPISEHNRLYWYRQTLGQGPEFLTYFQNEAQLEKSRLLSDRFSAERPKGSFSTLEIQRTEQGDSAMYLCASSPGTEPYEQYFGPGTRLTVT.